Below, one T cell receptor beta chain is given with its context. The antigen remains undetermined. From its re-call of the 5' RACE reads, TCRdb lists each CDR3 protein once, without DNA. Here the sample table reports approximately 330,000 distinct CDR3 sequences. The data were taken from a study of monozygotic twins with inflammatory bowel disease. Study-wide points: Researchers report that IBD patients shared fewer clonotypes with others than healthy twins, especially amid disease activity. IBD patients had lower TCRbeta diversity (inverse Simpson) than healthy co-twins.

CDR3 length: 15 residues. Germline CDR1 SGHRS, CDR2 YFSETQ. The J gene is TRBJ1-2, the V gene TRBV5-1; no DNA is available, so the TRBD1 call from TCRdb remains unchecked. The receptor was isolated from a human donor with ulcerative colitis or Crohn's disease, or a healthy co-twin of an affected twin (not recorded which). What was sequenced was blood. The CDR3 region is CASSSAGTVDYGYAF.